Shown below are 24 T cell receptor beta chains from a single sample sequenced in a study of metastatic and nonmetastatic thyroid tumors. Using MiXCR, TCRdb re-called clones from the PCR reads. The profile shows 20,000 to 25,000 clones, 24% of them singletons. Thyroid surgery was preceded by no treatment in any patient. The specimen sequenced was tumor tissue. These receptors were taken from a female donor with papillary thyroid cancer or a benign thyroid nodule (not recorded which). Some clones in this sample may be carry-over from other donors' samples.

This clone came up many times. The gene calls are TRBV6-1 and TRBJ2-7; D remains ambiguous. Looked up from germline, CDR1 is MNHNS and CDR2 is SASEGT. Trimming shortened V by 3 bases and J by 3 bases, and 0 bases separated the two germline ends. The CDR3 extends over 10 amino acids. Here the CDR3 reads CASSDYEQYF. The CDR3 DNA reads TGTGCCAGCAGTGACTACGAGCAGTACTTC.

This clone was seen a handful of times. The CDR3 region is CSAREWGTEAFF. The DNA for the CDR3 is TGCAGTGCTAGAGAGTGGGGCACTGAAGCTTTCTTT. The J gene is TRBJ1-1, the V gene TRBV20-1; unclear D gene. The CDR3 is made up of 12 amino acids. V lost 0 bases to trimming and J lost 4 bases, with 6 bases between them. The germline CDR1 and CDR2 sequences are DFQATT and SNEGSKA (reference sequence).

CDR3 bases: TGTGCCAGCAGCCAAGAAGGAGGAGGGGGCTACACCTTC. Translating gives CASSQEGGGGYTF. V is TRBV3-1 and J is TRBJ1-2; the D is unclear. The CDR3 is 13 residues long. V was trimmed by 0 bases and J by 8 bases, leaving 10 bases between them. Per germline, CDR1 LGHDT and CDR2 YNNKEL (reference sequence).

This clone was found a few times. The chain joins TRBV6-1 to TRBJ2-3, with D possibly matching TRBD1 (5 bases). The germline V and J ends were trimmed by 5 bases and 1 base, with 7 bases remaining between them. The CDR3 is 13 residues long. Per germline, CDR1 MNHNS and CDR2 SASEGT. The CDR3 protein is CASSPQGTDTQYF. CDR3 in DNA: TGTGCCAGCAGTCCACAGGGCACAGATACGCAGTATTTT.

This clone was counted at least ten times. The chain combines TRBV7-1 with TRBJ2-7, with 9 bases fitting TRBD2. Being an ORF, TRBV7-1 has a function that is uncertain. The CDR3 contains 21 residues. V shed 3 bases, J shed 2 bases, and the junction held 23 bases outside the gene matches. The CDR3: CASSSQERRGRASLGTYEQYF. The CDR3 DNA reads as TGTGCCAGCAGCTCGCAAGAAAGGCGCGGGAGGGCCTCTCTCGGGACCTACGAGCAGTACTTC.

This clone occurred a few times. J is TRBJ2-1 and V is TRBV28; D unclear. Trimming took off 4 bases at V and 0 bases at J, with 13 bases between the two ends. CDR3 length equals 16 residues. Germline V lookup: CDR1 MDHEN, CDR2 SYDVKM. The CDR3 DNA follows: TGTGCCAGCAGTTCCCTTGCGTTCAGCTCCTACAATGAGCAGTTCTTC. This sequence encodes CASSSLAFSSYNEQFF.

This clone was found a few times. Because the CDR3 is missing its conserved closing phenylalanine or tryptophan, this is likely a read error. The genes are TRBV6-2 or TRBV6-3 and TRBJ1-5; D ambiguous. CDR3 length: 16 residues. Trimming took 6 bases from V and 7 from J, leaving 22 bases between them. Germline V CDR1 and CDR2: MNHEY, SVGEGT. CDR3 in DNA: TGTGCCAGCAGAGTACTCTCTTTGGGGTGGGGACAGCCCCAGCATCTT. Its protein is CASRVLSLGWGQPQHL.

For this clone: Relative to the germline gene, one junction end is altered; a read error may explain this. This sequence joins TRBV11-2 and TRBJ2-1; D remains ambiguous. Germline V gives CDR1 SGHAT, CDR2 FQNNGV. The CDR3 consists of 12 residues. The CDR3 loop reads CVSSLFWNEQFF. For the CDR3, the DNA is TGTGTCAGCAGCTTATTCTGGAATGAGCAGTTCTTC.

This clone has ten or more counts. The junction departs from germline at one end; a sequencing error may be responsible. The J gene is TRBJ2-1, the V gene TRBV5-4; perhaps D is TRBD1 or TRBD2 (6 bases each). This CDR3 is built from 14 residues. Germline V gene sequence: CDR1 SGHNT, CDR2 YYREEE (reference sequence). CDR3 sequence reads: CASSWGGTNNEQSF. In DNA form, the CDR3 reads TGTGCCAGCAGCTGGGGCGGGACAAACAATGAGCAGTCCTTC.

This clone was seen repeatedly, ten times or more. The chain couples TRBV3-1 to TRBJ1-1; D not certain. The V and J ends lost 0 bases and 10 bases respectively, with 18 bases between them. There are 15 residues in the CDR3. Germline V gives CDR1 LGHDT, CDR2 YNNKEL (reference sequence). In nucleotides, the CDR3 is TGTGCCAGCAGCCAAGACTTCGGATACAGCCTTCGAGCTTTCTTT. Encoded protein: CASSQDFGYSLRAFF.

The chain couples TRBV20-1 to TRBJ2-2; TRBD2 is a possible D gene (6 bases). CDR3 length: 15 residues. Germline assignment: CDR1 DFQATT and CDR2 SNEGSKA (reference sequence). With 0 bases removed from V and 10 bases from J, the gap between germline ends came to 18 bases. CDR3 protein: CSARESQGGTLELFF. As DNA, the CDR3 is TGCAGTGCTAGAGAGAGCCAGGGAGGTACCCTGGAGCTGTTTTTT.

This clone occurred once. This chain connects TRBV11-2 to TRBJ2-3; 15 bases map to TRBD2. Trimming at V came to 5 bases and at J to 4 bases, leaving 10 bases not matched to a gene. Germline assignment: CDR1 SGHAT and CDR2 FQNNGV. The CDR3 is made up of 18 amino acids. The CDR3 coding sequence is TGTGCCAGCAGCCCAAGGGGACTAGCGGGAGGATTCGCAGATACGCAGTATTTT. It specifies CASSPRGLAGGFADTQYF.

The CDR3 DNA reads TGTTCCAGTGGGTCGGCAGATACGCAGTATTTT. It yields the protein CSSGSADTQYF. This chain joins TRBV10-3 and TRBJ2-3; no firm D call. The CDR3 has 11 amino acids. CDR1 is ENHRY and CDR2 is SYGVKD in the germline V gene.

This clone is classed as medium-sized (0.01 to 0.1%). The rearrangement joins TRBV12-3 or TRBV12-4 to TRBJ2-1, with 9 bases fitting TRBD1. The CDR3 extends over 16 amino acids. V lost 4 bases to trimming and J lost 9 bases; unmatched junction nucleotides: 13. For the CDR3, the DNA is TGTGCCAGCAGTTGGGGGTGGACAGGGGATATTGGTGAGCAGTTCTTC. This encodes CASSWGWTGDIGEQFF.

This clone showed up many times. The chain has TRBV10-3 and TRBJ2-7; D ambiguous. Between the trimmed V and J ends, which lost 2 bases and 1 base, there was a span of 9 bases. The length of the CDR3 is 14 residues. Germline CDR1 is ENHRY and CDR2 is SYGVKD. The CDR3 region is CAISEEELSYEQYF. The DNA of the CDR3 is TGTGCCATCAGTGAGGAGGAACTTTCCTACGAGCAGTACTTC.

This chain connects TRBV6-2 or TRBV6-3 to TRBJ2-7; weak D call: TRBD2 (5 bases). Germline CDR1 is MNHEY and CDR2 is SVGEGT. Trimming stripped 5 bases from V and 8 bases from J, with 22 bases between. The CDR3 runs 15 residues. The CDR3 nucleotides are TGTGCCAGCAGTCGCGGCCGGCTAGCTTTTGGCCAGCAGTACTTC. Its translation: CASSRGRLAFGQQYF.

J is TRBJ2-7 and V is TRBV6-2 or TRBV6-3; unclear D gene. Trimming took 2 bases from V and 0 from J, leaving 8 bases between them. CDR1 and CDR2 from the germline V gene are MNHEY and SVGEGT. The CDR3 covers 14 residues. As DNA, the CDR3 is TGTGCCAGCAGTTACGGGCGTTACTCCTACGAGCAGTACTTC. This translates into CASSYGRYSYEQYF.

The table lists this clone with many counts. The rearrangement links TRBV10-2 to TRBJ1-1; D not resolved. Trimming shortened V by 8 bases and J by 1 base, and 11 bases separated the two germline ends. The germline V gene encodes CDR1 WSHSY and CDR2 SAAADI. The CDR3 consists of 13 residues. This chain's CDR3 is CASRVGQNTEAFF. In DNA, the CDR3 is TGCGCCAGCCGAGTGGGCCAGAACACTGAAGCTTTCTTT.

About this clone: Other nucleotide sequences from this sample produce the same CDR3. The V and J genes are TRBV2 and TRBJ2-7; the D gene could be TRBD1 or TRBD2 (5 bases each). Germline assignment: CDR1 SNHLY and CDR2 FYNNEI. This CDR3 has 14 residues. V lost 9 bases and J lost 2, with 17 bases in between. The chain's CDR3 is CARRFRGVPYEQYF. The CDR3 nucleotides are TGTGCCAGACGTTTTCGAGGGGTCCCCTACGAGCAGTACTTC.

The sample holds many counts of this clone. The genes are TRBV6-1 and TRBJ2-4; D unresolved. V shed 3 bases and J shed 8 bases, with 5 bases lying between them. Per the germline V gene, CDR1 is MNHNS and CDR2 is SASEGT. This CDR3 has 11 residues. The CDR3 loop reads CASSEPDIQYF. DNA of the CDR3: TGTGCCAGCAGTGAGCCGGACATTCAGTACTTC.

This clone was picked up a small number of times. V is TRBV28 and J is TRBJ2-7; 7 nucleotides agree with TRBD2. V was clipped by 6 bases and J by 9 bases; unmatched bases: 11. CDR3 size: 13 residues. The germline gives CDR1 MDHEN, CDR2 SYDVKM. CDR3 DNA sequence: TGTGCCAGCAGCACCGGGGACTATCGGAGGCAGTACTTC. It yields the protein CASSTGDYRRQYF.

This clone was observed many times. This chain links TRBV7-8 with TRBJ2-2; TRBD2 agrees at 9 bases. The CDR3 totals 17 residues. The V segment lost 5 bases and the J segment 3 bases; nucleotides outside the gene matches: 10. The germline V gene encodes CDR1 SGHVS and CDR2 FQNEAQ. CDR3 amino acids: CASSRLAGGPDTGELFF. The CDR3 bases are TGTGCCAGCAGCCGCCTGGCGGGAGGGCCTGACACCGGGGAGCTGTTTTTT.

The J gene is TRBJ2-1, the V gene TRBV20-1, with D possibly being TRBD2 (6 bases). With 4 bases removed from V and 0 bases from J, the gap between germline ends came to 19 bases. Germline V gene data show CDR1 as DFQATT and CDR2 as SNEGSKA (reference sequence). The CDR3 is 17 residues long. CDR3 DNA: TGCAGTGCTATCGGTTTTGCGGAGGGCAGCTCCTACAATGAGCAGTTCTTC. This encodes CSAIGFAEGSSYNEQFF.

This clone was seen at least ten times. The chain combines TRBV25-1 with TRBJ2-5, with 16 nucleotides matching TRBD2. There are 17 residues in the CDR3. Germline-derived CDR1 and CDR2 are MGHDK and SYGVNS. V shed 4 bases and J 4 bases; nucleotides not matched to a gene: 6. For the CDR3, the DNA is TGTGCCAGCAGTGCGGGACTAGCGGGAGGGCCGGTAGAGACCCAGTACTTC. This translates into CASSAGLAGGPVETQYF. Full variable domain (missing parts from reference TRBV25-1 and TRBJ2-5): EADIYQTPRYLVIGTGKKITLECSQTMGHDKMYWYQQDPGMELHLIHYSYGVNSTEKGDLSSESTVSRIRTEHFPLTLESARPSHTSQYLCASSAGLAGGPVETQYFGPGTRLLVL.